A single sample is the source of the 25 T cell receptor beta chains below, sequenced in a study of T-cell reconstitution after alpha-beta-depleted transplantation in children. Researchers prepared the TCRbeta library using unique molecular identifiers, the study reports. TCRdb used MiXCR to reprocess the PCR reads, holding one entry per CDR3 protein. The data show some 600,000 distinct CDR3 sequences, around a sixth seen once. Here the sequenced sample was PBMCs from the stem cell graft donor, taken from the stem cell graft. The source of these receptors is a human donor who donated a stem cell graft to a child with acute myeloid leukemia.

This clonotype has only a few counts. This chain links TRBV5-1 with TRBJ2-3; 8 bases line up with TRBD2. The CDR3 extends over 16 amino acids. J was trimmed by 1 base and V by 4 bases; bases with no gene match: 8. CDR1 and CDR2 from the germline V gene are SGHRS and YFSETQ. In nucleotides, the CDR3 is TGCGCCAGCAGCACCGGACTAGCTCTTGGCACAGATACGCAGTATTTT. Protein: CASSTGLALGTDTQYF.

This chain uses TRBV7-2 with TRBJ1-1; perhaps TRBD1 as D (6 bases). Germline CDR1 reads SGHTA; CDR2 reads FQGNSA. CDR3 length: 16 amino acids. The germline V and J ends were trimmed by 5 bases and 1 base, with 17 bases remaining between them. CDR3 in DNA: TGTGCCAGCAGCCCCCGCTCGGGGGCCGGGAACACTGAAGCTTTCTTT. Residues: CASSPRSGAGNTEAFF.

This clonotype was seen repeatedly, ten times or more. The rearrangement links TRBV20-1 to TRBJ2-5; 9 nucleotides align to TRBD1. With 5 bases clipped from V and 0 bases from J, the junction kept 7 bases outside the gene matches. CDR1 is DFQATT, CDR2 SNEGSKA, per germline (reference sequence). This CDR3 has 15 residues. CDR3 in DNA: TGCAGTGCTTCTACAGGGGGCGCAAACCAAGAGACCCAGTACTTC. Its protein product is CSASTGGANQETQYF.

There are a few counts of this clonotype. The chain carries TRBV12-3 or TRBV12-4 and TRBJ2-7, with TRBD1 as a possible D gene (5 bases). Deletions cut 6 bases from V and 4 bases from J, with 22 bases between. This CDR3 has 16 residues. CDR3 protein: CASSPYTGIIAYEQYF. CDR3 in DNA: TGTGCCAGCAGCCCTTATACAGGTATCATTGCTTACGAGCAGTACTTC.

This clonotype has a handful of counts. The gene calls are TRBV5-5 and TRBJ1-5, with TRBD1 matching 7 bases. In germline, CDR1 is SGHKS, CDR2 YYEKEE (reference sequence). Losses at the gene ends were 0 bases for V and 2 bases for J; bases not matched to a gene: 8. The CDR3 length is 17 residues. DNA of the CDR3: TGTGCCAGCAGCTTGGGTTTCAGGGGGACAGGCAATCAGCCCCAGCATTTT. This codes for CASSLGFRGTGNQPQHF.

This clonotype was seen repeatedly, ten times or more. The chain employs TRBV29-1 and TRBJ2-7; a possible D gene is TRBD1 (5 bases). V gave up 7 bases and J gave up 6 bases, with 22 bases separating them. CDR1 and CDR2 from the germline V gene are SQVTM and ANQGSEA. This CDR3 comprises 14 residues. This CDR3 reads CSARTQNRRGEQYF. The CDR3 DNA reads as TGCAGCGCCCGGACACAAAATCGACGTGGCGAGCAGTACTTC.

This clonotype turned up a few times. The chain joins TRBV28 to TRBJ1-1; no clear D. Germline values: CDR1 MDHEN, CDR2 SYDVKM. The CDR3 covers 13 residues. Trimming left V 7 bases short and J 3 bases short, with 12 bases between. CDR3 amino acids: CASTYIGYTEAFF. The CDR3 DNA reads as TGTGCCAGCACCTACATCGGGTACACTGAAGCTTTCTTT.

This clonotype was detected many times. The genes are TRBV20-1 and TRBJ2-1; 8 bases align to TRBD2. This CDR3 is built from 15 residues. V gave up 5 bases and J gave up 2 bases; unmatched junction bases: 8. The germline V gene has CDR1 DFQATT and CDR2 SNEGSKA (reference sequence). The chain's CDR3 is CSAALADLPYNEQFF. Written as DNA, the CDR3 is TGCAGTGCTGCACTAGCGGACCTTCCCTACAATGAGCAGTTCTTC.

In its sample, this clonotype was seen many times. The chain carries TRBV6-1 and TRBJ1-3, with a possible D match to TRBD1 (6 bases). V shed 5 bases and J shed 0 bases, with 11 bases lying between them. The germline V gene encodes CDR1 MNHNS and CDR2 SASEGT. The length of the CDR3 is 15 residues. In DNA form, the CDR3 reads TGTGCCAGCAGTCAAGGGGGATACTCTGGAAACACCATATATTTT. Protein sequence: CASSQGGYSGNTIYF.

This clonotype was seen a handful of times. V and J are TRBV20-1 and TRBJ1-6; a possible D gene is TRBD1 (5 bases). V lost 2 bases to trimming and J lost 9 bases, with 17 bases between them. This CDR3 region has 15 residues. Germline V CDR1 and CDR2: DFQATT, SNEGSKA (reference sequence). CDR3 region: CSARMAEGPASPLHF. CDR3 nucleotides: TGCAGTGCTAGAATGGCGGAGGGGCCTGCTTCACCCCTCCACTTT.

This clonotype was observed a few times. This chain uses TRBV6-1 with TRBJ1-5, with D hard to call. V lost 5 bases to trimming and J lost 4 bases, with 15 bases between them. This CDR3 is 15 amino acids long. The germline gives CDR1 MNHNS, CDR2 SASEGT. The CDR3 DNA follows: TGTGCCAGCAGTAGATCCCAGGAGCGTAATCAGCCCCAGCATTTT. Translating it yields CASSRSQERNQPQHF.

In the case of this clonotype: A much more abundant neighbour one base away suggests this may be a read error. The V gene is TRBV9, the J gene TRBJ1-2, with D possibly being TRBD1 (5 bases). The length of the CDR3 is 15 residues. Germline V lookup: CDR1 SGDLS, CDR2 YYNGEE. This CDR3 reads CASSESRAPFYGYAF. The CDR3 DNA reads TGTGCCAGCAGTGAATCCAGGGCTCCGTTTTATGGCTACGCCTTC.

This clonotype has a count of ten or more. The chain links TRBV20-1 to TRBJ2-7, with TRBD1 matching 7 bases. Losses at the gene ends were 2 bases for V and 2 bases for J; bases not matched to a gene: 9. This CDR3 spans 15 amino acids. The germline gives CDR1 DFQATT, CDR2 SNEGSKA (reference sequence). CDR3 in DNA: TGCAGTGCTAGATCCGGTGACAGGGCGGCCTACGAGCAGTACTTC. This gives the protein CSARSGDRAAYEQYF.

The rearrangement links TRBV9 to TRBJ2-2; D perhaps matches TRBD2 (5 bases). Germline loops: CDR1 SGDLS, CDR2 YYNGEE. Between the trimmed V and J ends, which lost 4 bases and 7 bases, there was a span of 5 bases. There are 11 residues in the CDR3. Written as DNA, the CDR3 is TGTGCCAGCAGCCGGGGCGGGGAGCTGTTTTTT. It yields the protein CASSRGGELFF.

This clonotype was picked up many times. The V and J genes are TRBV20-1 and TRBJ2-2; D is unclear. The CDR3 covers 14 residues. Germline values: CDR1 DFQATT, CDR2 SNEGSKA (reference sequence). Deletions cut 0 bases from V and 6 bases from J, with 11 bases between. The CDR3 region has the DNA TGCAGTGCTAGAGATCATCTGGATGCCGGGGAGCTGTTTTTT. Translated: CSARDHLDAGELFF.

This clonotype was observed a handful of times. The chain is built from TRBV7-2 and TRBJ2-3; D not certain. The CDR3 totals 15 residues. The V end was cut by 2 bases, the J end by 2 bases, with 11 bases between. Germline CDR1 and CDR2: SGHTA and FQGNSA. The CDR3 bases are TGTGCCAGCAGCTTATCAGGACCTTACACAGATACGCAGTATTTT. It codes for CASSLSGPYTDTQYF.

Ten or more counts support this clonotype. The gene calls are TRBV20-1 and TRBJ2-1; no firm D call. Germline V lookup: CDR1 DFQATT, CDR2 SNEGSKA (reference sequence). V shed 4 bases and J shed 6 bases, with 19 bases lying between them. CDR3 length equals 15 residues. The CDR3 sequence: CSAIGTASGPNEQFF. DNA of the CDR3: TGCAGTGCTATCGGCACAGCGTCCGGACCCAATGAGCAGTTCTTC.

Turning to this clonotype: One junction end disagrees with the germline gene, perhaps due to a read error. This sequence joins TRBV25-1 and TRBJ2-7; D ambiguous. Germline lookup yields CDR1 MGHDK and CDR2 SYGVNS. CDR3 length equals 12 residues. In nucleotides, the CDR3 is TGTGCCAGCAGTGAGGGAAACTACGAGCAGAACTTC. Its protein product is CASSEGNYEQNF.

The DNA for the CDR3 is TGTGCCAGCAGCTTAGGCCGGGGAGGAGTAAATACGCAGTATTTT. Residues: CASSLGRGGVNTQYF. V gene TRBV13 combines with J gene TRBJ2-3; maybe TRBD2 (6 bases). V was trimmed by 0 bases and J by 7 bases, leaving 14 bases between them. CDR1 and CDR2 from the germline V gene are PRHDT and FYEKMQ (reference sequence). This CDR3 is 15 amino acids long.

In this sample, this clonotype turned up once. This clone may be a read error of a much larger clone one base away. This sequence joins TRBV5-6 and TRBJ2-1; 8 nucleotides align to TRBD2. The germline gives CDR1 SGHDT, CDR2 YYEEEE. The CDR3 is made up of 16 amino acids. CDR3 bases: TGTGTCAGCAGCTTGGCCGGGGGGGCTTTCTACAATGAGCAGTTCTTC. It specifies CVSSLAGGAFYNEQFF.

This clonotype was seen a handful of times. The V and J genes are TRBV28 and TRBJ2-5; TRBD1 matches at 8 bases. Germline lookup yields CDR1 MDHEN and CDR2 SYDVKM. J lost 5 bases, V lost 5 bases, and 7 bases had no gene match. This CDR3 spans 14 amino acids. The CDR3: CASSPQGAEETQYF. The CDR3 bases are TGTGCCAGCAGTCCTCAGGGGGCGGAGGAGACCCAGTACTTC. The whole variable domain, remainder taken from reference TRBV28 and TRBJ2-5, is DVKVTQSSRYLVKRTGEKVFLECVQDMDHENMFWYRQDPGLGLRLIYFSYDVKMKEKGDIPEGYSVSREKKERFSLILESASTNQTSMYLCASSPQGAEETQYFGPGTRLLVL.

This chain connects TRBV5-1 to TRBJ1-4, with D hard to call. Germline loops: CDR1 SGHRS, CDR2 YFSETQ. The CDR3 sequence is 15 residues long. V was trimmed by 1 base and J by 8 bases, leaving 15 bases between them. The CDR3 region has the DNA TGCGCCAGCAGCTTGCGGGCAGGTTGGGGAGAAAAACTGTTTTTT. Translated, it gives CASSLRAGWGEKLFF.

This clonotype was recorded many times. V is TRBV5-1 and J is TRBJ1-1; D unresolved. The CDR3 consists of 13 residues. V lost 0 bases and J lost 6, with 9 bases in between. Per the germline V gene, CDR1 is SGHRS and CDR2 is YFSETQ. CDR3 residues: CASSLAGNAEAFF. For the CDR3, the DNA is TGCGCCAGCAGCTTGGCGGGAAACGCTGAAGCTTTCTTT. The entire variable domain, with the rest obtained from reference TRBV5-1 and TRBJ1-1, is as follows: KAGVTQTPRYLIKTRGQQVTLSCSPISGHRSVSWYQQTPGQGLQFLFEYFSETQRNKGNFPGRFSGRQFSNSRSEMNVSTLELGDSALYLCASSLAGNAEAFFGQGTRLTVV.

This clonotype showed up just a few times. The gene calls are TRBV12-3 or TRBV12-4 and TRBJ1-5; 7 bases agree with TRBD1. The CDR3 consists of 14 residues. The V and J ends lost 8 bases and 6 bases, in that order; junction bases with no gene match: 10. The CDR3 sequence: CASGQTGRIQPQHF. The CDR3 DNA sequence: TGTGCCAGCGGCCAGACAGGGAGGATTCAGCCCCAGCATTTT.

Many counts were recorded for this clonotype. This chain uses TRBV5-4 with TRBJ2-3; TRBD2 might be the D (6 bases). Germline V gives CDR1 SGHNT, CDR2 YYREEE (reference sequence). The CDR3 length is 16 residues. The V end lost 0 bases, the J end lost 2 bases, and 13 bases lay between the germline ends. The CDR3 nucleotides are TGTGCCAGCAGCTTGGCCGAGACTAGATCCACAGATACGCAGTATTTT. It codes for CASSLAETRSTDTQYF.